These T cell receptor beta chains were read from a single sample in a study of shared clonotypes between healthy human individuals. TCRdb's table, derived via immunoSEQ multiplex PCR, lists solely in-frame clones and lacks some. The table has millions of clones, about 92% seen once. Sequenced material: naive CD4+ T cells from PBMCs. The receptor set was obtained from a man aged 18 to 30 in good health. Some clones in this sample may be carry-over from other donors' samples. Each CDR3 is given with its conserved first and last residue. The D gene is left open where the match is weak. Some rows mark clone size as missing; the rest say once, few, many or name a class of expanded clone.

-,TRBV28,TRBJ1-5,-,CASSLTLGDQPQHF,TGTGCCAGCAGTTTAACCCTGGGGGATCAGCCCCAGCATTTT
few,TRBV18,TRBJ1-3,-,CASSPLADNRSGNTIYF,TGTGCCAGCTCACCCCTGGCGGATAACCGGTCTGGAAACACCATATATTTT
-,TRBV13,TRBJ2-3,-,CASSFRGTYTDTQYF,TGTGCCAGCAGCTTTAGGGGGACTTACACAGATACGCAGTATTTT
-,TRBV15,TRBJ1-1,-,CATSRDSVGNTEAFF,TGTGCCACCAGCAGAGATTCGGTGGGAAACACTGAAGCTTTCTTT
-,TRBV2,TRBJ2-1,TRBD2,CASRAGLAGSEQFF,TGTGCCAGCAGAGCGGGACTAGCGGGGAGTGAGCAGTTCTTC
-,TRBV4-1,TRBJ2-5,-,CASSQGIGRNQETQYF,TGCGCCAGCAGCCAAGGTATCGGGAGAAACCAAGAGACCCAGTACTTC
-,TRBV7-3,TRBJ2-2,-,CASQLLPTGELFF,TGTGCCTCCCAACTTCTACCCACCGGGGAGCTGTTTTTT
-,TRBV7-9,TRBJ1-3,-,CASSNGGAGNTIYF,TGTGCCAGCAGCAACGGGGGCGCTGGAAACACCATATATTTT
-,TRBV7-3,TRBJ2-5,-,CASSLGAMRGTSQETQYF,TGTGCCAGCAGCTTAGGGGCAATGCGCGGGACCTCCCAAGAGACCCAGTACTTC
-,TRBV30,TRBJ2-5,TRBD2,CACRRRGLAGTVYQETQYF,TGTGCCTGCCGGAGGAGGGGACTAGCGGGAACAGTGTACCAAGAGACCCAGTACTTC
once,TRBV28,TRBJ2-7,-,CASSFVGIFSYEQYF,TGTGCCAGCAGTTTCGTGGGGATCTTCTCCTACGAGCAGTACTTC
-,TRBV14,TRBJ2-7,-,CASSPRGLGEQYF,TGTGCCAGCAGCCCCCGAGGGTTGGGCGAGCAGTACTTC
few,TRBV19,TRBJ1-1,TRBD1,CASSTRSRGLGAFF,TGTGCCAGTAGTACCCGATCCAGGGGGCTGGGAGCTTTCTTT
once,TRBV7-9,TRBJ2-4,TRBD1,CASSPEQGLAYF,TGTGCCAGCAGCCCCGAACAGGGGCTGGCGTACTTC
-,TRBV5-1,TRBJ1-1,TRBD1,CASSLIPTGGNTEAFF,TGCGCCAGCAGCTTGATCCCCACAGGGGGAAACACTGAAGCTTTCTTT
-,TRBV29-1,TRBJ1-1,-,CSVDNGGNTEAFF,TGCAGCGTTGATAATGGCGGAAACACTGAAGCTTTCTTT
-,TRBV18,TRBJ2-3,TRBD2,CASSPGTSGSDTQYF,TGTGCCAGCTCCCCGGGGACTAGCGGGAGTGATACGCAGTATTTT
-,TRBV5-1,TRBJ1-4,-,CASSLGQGANEKLFF,TGCGCCAGCAGCTTGGGGCAGGGAGCTAATGAAAAACTGTTTTTT
-,TRBV30,TRBJ2-7,TRBD2,CAWRGGIYEQYF,TGTGCCTGGAGGGGGGGGATCTACGAGCAGTACTTC
once,TRBV5-1,TRBJ2-3,TRBD1,CASSLVGTGITDTQYF,TGCGCCAGCAGCTTGGTGGGGACAGGTATCACTGATACGCAGTATTTT
-,TRBV5-1,TRBJ1-1,-,CASSPGGQNTEAFF,TGCGCCAGCAGCCCGGGGGGGCAGAACACTGAAGCTTTCTTT
-,TRBV5-1,TRBJ2-5,TRBD1,CASSSGQGEVQETQYF,TGCGCCAGCAGCTCCGGACAGGGAGAAGTCCAAGAGACCCAGTACTTC
-,TRBV7-9,TRBJ2-2,TRBD2,CASTPIPGLASTGELFF,TGTGCCAGCACCCCGATACCGGGACTAGCGAGCACCGGGGAGCTGTTTTTT
-,TRBV18,TRBJ1-1,TRBD1,CASSTIQGLNTEAFF,TGTGCCAGCTCAACAATACAGGGGTTGAACACTGAAGCTTTCTTT
-,TRBV28,TRBJ1-2,-,CAAAPANYGYTF,TGTGCCGCGGCGCCGGCTAACTATGGCTACACCTTC
-,TRBV10-3,TRBJ2-6,-,CATFNSGANVLTF,TGTGCCACCTTTAACTCTGGGGCCAACGTCCTGACTTTC
-,TRBV2,TRBJ2-1,-,CASSLNNNEQFF,TGTGCCAGCAGTCTTAACAACAATGAGCAGTTCTTC
-,TRBV4-3,TRBJ2-4,TRBD1,CASSPGTGGNIQYF,TGCGCCAGCAGCCCTGGGACAGGTGGGAACATTCAGTACTTC
-,TRBV27,TRBJ1-4,-,CASSPGTSREKLFF,TGTGCCAGCAGTCCGGGGACTAGCCGTGAAAAACTGTTTTTT
-,TRBV5-1,TRBJ1-2,TRBD1,CASSLGTGGGGYTF,TGCGCCAGCAGCTTGGGGACAGGGGGCGGTGGCTACACCTTC
-,TRBV5-4,TRBJ2-7,-,CASSLNSLYEQYF,TGTGCCAGCAGCTTGAACAGCCTCTACGAGCAGTACTTC
-,TRBV7-9,TRBJ1-1,-,CASSLLYGGTEAFF,TGTGCCAGCAGCTTATTGTATGGGGGGACTGAAGCTTTCTTT
-,TRBV7-9,TRBJ1-2,-,CASSPTSWRDFYGYTF,TGTGCCAGCAGCCCCACGAGCTGGCGGGATTTCTATGGCTACACCTTC
-,TRBV5-4,TRBJ2-1,TRBD1,CASSLPRGLNEQFF,TGTGCCAGCAGCTTGCCAAGGGGGCTTAATGAGCAGTTCTTC